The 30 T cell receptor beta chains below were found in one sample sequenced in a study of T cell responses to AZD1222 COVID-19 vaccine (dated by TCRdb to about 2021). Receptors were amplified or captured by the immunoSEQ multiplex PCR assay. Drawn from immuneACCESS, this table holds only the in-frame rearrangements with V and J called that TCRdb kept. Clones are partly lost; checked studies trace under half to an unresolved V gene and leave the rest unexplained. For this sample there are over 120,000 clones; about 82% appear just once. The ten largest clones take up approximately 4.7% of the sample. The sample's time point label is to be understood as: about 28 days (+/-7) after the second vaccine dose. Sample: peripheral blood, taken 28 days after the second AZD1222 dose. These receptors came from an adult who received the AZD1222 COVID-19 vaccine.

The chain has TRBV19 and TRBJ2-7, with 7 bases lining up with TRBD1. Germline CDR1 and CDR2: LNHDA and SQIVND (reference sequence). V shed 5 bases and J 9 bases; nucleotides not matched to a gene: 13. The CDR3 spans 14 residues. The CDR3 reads CASSSQGTDLWQYF. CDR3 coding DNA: TGTGCCAGTAGTTCCCAAGGGACAGACCTTTGGCAGTACTTC.

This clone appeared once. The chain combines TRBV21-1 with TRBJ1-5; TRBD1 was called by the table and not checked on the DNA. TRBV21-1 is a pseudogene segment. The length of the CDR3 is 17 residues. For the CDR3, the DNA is TGTGCCGGCCCCCGGGACAGAAGTTTCAGGGGCAATCAGCCCCAGCATTTT. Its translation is CAGPRDRSFRGNQPQHF.

CDR3: CASSQAGPGTQYF. CDR3 DNA: TGCGCCAGCAGCCAAGCCGGGCCCGGGACCCAGTACTTC. This chain joins TRBV4-1 and TRBJ2-5; D remains unclear. CDR3 length: 13 amino acids. V dropped 1 base and J dropped 7 bases, with 10 bases sitting between them. Per germline, CDR1 MGHRA and CDR2 YSYEKL.

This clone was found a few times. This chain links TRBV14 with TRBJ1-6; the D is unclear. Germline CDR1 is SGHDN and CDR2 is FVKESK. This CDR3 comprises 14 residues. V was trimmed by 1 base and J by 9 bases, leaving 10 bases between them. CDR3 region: CASSQGQVRSPLHF. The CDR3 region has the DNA TGTGCCAGCAGCCAAGGTCAGGTTCGTTCACCCCTCCACTTT.

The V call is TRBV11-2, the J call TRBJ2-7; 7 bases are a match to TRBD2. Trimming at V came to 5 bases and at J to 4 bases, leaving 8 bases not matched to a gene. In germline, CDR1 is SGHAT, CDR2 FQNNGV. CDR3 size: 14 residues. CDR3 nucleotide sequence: TGTGCCAGCAGCCCACCAGCGGGGTTATACGAGCAGTACTTC. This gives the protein CASSPPAGLYEQYF.

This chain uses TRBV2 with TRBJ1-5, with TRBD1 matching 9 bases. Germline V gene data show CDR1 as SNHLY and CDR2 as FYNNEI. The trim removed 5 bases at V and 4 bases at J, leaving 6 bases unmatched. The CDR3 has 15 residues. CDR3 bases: TGTGCCAGCAGTCAAATGGGACAGGGAAATCAGCCCCAGCATTTT. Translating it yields CASSQMGQGNQPQHF.

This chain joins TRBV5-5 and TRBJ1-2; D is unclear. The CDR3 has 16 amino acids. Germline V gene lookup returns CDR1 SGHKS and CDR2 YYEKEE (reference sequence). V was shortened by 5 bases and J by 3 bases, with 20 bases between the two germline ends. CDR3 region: CASSHGRFGRDYGYTF. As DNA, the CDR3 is TGTGCCAGCAGTCACGGACGATTTGGACGGGACTATGGCTACACCTTC.

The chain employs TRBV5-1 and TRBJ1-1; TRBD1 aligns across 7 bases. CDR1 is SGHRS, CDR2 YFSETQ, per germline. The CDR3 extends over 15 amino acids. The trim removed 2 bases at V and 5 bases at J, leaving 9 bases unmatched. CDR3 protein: CASSFAAGGLTEAFF. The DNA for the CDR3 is TGCGCCAGCAGCTTCGCTGCAGGGGGTCTAACTGAAGCTTTCTTT.

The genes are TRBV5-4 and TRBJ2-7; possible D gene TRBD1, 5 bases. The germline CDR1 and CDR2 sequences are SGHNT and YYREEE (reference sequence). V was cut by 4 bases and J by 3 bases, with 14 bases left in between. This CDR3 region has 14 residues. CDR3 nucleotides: TGTGCCAGCAGCCCTCAGGGAACCTTCTACGAGCAGTACTTC. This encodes CASSPQGTFYEQYF.

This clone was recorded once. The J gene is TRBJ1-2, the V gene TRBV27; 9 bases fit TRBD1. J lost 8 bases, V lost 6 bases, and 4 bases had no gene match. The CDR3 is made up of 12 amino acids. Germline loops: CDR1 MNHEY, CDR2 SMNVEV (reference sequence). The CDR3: CASSRTGGGYTF. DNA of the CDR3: TGTGCCAGCAGCCGTACAGGGGGCGGCTACACCTTC.

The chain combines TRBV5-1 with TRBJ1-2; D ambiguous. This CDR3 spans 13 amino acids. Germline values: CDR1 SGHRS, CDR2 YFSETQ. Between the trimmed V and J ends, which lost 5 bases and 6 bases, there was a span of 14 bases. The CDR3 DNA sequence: TGCGCCAGCAGAAGAGGCTTAGAGGATGGCTACACCTTC. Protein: CASRRGLEDGYTF.

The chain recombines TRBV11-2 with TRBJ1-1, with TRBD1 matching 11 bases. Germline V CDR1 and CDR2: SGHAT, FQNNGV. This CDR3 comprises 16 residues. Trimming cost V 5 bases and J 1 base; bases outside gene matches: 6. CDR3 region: CASSPRTGGRNTEAFF. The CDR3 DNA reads TGTGCCAGCAGCCCTAGGACAGGGGGCAGGAACACTGAAGCTTTCTTT.

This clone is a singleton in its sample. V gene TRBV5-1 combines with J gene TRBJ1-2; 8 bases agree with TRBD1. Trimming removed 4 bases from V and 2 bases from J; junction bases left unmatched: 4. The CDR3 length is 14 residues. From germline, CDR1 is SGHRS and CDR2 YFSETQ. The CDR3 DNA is TGCGCCAGCAGCCCGACAGGGGTAAACTATGGCTACACCTTC. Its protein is CASSPTGVNYGYTF.

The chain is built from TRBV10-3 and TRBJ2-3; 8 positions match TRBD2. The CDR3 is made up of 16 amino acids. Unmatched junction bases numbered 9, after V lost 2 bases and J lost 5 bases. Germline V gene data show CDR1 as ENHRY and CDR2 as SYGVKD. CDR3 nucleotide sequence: TGTGCCATCAGTGAGGCCGGGACTAGTGAGAAAGATACGCAGTATTTT. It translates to CAISEAGTSEKDTQYF.

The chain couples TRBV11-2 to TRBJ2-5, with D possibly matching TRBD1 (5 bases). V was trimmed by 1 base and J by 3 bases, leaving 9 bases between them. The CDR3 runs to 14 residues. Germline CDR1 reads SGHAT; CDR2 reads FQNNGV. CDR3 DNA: TGTGCCAGCAGCTTAGTGAAAGGGGAAGAGACCCAGTACTTC. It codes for CASSLVKGEETQYF.

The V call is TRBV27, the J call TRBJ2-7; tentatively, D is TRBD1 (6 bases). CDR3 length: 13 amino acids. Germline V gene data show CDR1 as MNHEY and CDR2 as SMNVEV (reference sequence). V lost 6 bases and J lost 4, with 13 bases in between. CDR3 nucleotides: TGTGCCAGCAGCCCGGGACATGGGTACGAGCAGTACTTC. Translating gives CASSPGHGYEQYF.

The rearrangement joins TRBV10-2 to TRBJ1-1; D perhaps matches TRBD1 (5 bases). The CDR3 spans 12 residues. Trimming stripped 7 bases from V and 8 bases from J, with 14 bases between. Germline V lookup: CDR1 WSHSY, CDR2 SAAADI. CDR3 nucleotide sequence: TGCGCCAGCAATAAAGGGGTATCGGAAGCTTTCTTT. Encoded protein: CASNKGVSEAFF.

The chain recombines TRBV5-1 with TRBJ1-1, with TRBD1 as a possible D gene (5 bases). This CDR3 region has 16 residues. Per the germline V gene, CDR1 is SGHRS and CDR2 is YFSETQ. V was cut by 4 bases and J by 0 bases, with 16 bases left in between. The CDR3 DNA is TGCGCCAGCAGCCCCGGGACGAGGGTGTTGAACACTGAAGCTTTCTTT. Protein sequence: CASSPGTRVLNTEAFF.

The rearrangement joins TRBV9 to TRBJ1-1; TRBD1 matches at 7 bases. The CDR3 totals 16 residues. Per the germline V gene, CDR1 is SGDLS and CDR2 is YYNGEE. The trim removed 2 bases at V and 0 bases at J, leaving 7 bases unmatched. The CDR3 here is CASSVIPGQMNTEAFF. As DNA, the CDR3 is TGTGCCAGCAGCGTCATTCCGGGACAGATGAACACTGAAGCTTTCTTT.

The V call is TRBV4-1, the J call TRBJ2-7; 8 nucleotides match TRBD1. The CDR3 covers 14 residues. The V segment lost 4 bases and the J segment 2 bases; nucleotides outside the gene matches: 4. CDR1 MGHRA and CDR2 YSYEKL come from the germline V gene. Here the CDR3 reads CASSRDRITYEQYF. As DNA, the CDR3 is TGCGCCAGCAGCCGGGACAGGATAACCTACGAGCAGTACTTC.

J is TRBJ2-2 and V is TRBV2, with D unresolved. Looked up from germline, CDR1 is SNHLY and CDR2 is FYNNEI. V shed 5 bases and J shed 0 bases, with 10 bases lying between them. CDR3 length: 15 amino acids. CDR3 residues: CASSPLPANTGELFF. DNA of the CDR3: TGTGCCAGCAGTCCGCTCCCCGCGAACACCGGGGAGCTGTTTTTT.

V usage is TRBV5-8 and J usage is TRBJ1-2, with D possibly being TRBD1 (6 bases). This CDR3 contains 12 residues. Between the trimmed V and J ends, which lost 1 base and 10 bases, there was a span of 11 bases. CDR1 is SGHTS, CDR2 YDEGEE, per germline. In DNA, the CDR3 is TGTGCCAGCAGCTTGCGGGGACACGACTACACCTTC. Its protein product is CASSLRGHDYTF.

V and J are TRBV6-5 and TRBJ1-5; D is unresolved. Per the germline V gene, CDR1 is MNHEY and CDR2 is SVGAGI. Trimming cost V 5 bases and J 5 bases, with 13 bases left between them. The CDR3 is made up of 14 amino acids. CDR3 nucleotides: TGTGCCAGCAGTCTCCAGGCCGGCTATCAGCCCCAGCATTTT. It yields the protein CASSLQAGYQPQHF.

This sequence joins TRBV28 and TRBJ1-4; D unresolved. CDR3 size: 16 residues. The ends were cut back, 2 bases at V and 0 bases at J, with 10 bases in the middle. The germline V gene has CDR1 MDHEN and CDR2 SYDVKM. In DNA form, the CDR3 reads TGTGCCAGCAGTTTAAATCCCCTCGCAACTAATGAAAAACTGTTTTTT. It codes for CASSLNPLATNEKLFF.

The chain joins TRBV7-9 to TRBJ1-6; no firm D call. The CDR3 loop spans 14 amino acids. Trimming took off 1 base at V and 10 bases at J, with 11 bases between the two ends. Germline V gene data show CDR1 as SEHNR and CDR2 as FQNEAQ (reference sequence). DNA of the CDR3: TGTGCCAGCAGCTTAGATCCAGCTGGATCACCCCTCCACTTT. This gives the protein CASSLDPAGSPLHF.

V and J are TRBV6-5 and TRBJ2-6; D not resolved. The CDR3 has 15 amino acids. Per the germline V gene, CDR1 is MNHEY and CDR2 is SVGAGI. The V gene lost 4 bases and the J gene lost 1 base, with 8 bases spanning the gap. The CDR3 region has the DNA TGTGCCAGCAGTTCCGGACGATCTGGGGCCAACGTCCTGACTTTC. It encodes CASSSGRSGANVLTF.

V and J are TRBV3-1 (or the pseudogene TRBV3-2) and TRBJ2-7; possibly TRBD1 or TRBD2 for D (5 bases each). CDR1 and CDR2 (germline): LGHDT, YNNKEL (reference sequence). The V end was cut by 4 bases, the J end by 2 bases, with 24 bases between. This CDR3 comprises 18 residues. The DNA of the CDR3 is TGTGCCAGCAGCCCCCCCCCGGGTCGTTTTCCGGGGCCCTACGAGCAGTACTTC. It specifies CASSPPPGRFPGPYEQYF.

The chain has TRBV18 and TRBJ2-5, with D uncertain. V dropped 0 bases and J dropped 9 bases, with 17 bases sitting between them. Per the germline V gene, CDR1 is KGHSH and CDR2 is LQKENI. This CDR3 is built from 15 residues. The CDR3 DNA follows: TGTGCCAGCTCACCACCGACCGAATCTGGCGGAGCCCAGTACTTC. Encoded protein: CASSPPTESGGAQYF.

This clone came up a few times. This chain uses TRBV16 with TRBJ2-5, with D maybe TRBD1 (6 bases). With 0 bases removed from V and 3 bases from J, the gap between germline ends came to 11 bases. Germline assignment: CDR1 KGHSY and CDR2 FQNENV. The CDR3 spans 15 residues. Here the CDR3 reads CASSQSSGVKETQYF. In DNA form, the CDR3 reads TGTGCCAGCAGCCAATCTTCAGGGGTAAAAGAGACCCAGTACTTC.

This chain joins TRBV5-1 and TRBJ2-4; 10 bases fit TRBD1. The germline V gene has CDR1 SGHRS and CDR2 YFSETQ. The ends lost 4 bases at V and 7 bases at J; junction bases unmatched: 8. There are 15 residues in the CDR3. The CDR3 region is CASSRQGAGENIQYF. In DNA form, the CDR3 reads TGCGCCAGCAGCCGACAGGGGGCAGGGGAGAACATTCAGTACTTC.